These T cell receptor beta chains were read from a single sample in a study of lymphopenia after photon versus proton radiotherapy. Some clones are missing from TCRdb's copy, which holds only in-frame ones; the method was immunoSEQ multiplex PCR. The sample holds some 30,000 clones; roughly 90% are singletons and the top ten take around 50%. Sample: peripheral blood, taken from a patient treated with proton-based radiotherapy. All receptors come from a woman aged 60-75 years with cholangiocarcinoma. Some clones in this sample may be carry-over from other donors' samples. The CDR3 runs from the conserved cysteine through the conserved F or W. Size is stated for part of the rows, as once, few or many counts, or as a class when the clone is expanded.

TRBV5-6	-	TRBJ1-1	CASSLGGGSVTEAFF
TRBV7-7	-	TRBJ2-3	CASSQQGATDTQYF
TRBV9	-	TRBJ1-3	CASSAPGGIGNTIYF
TRBV6-6	few	TRBJ1-4	CASSGQGALYEKLFF
TRBV2	-	TRBJ2-1	CASKGPYNEQFF
TRBV2	-	TRBJ1-6	CASSALGGSSPLHF
TRBV6-6	-	TRBJ2-5	CASSDREETQYF
TRBV5-1	-	TRBJ2-5	CASRLIQGSDETQYF
TRBV7-9	-	TRBJ1-4	CASSSSGVPNEKLFF
TRBV7-9	-	TRBJ1-4	CASSRRQGGFNEKLFF
TRBV2	-	TRBJ1-4	CASSESWAPKLFF
TRBV11-3	-	TRBJ2-7	CASSLVGPPRGEQYF
TRBV27	-	TRBJ1-1	CASSRLGRGMNTEAFF
TRBV7-9	-	TRBJ2-2	CASSPGQLTGTGELFF
TRBV9	-	TRBJ1-5	CASSVGGPQPQHF
TRBV5-1	-	TRBJ2-1	CASSLSDGSYNEQFF
TRBV6-4	-	TRBJ2-3	CASSDSSGTGGDTQYF
TRBV2	many	TRBJ1-3	CASRGTATGNTIYF
TRBV7-2	-	TRBJ2-5	CASSPSWGFQETQYF
TRBV19	-	TRBJ1-2	CASSISKKGYTF
TRBV7-9	once	TRBJ1-5	CASSLEGGATGLNNQPQHF
TRBV28	-	TRBJ2-7	CASSLAGTGTYEQYF
TRBV4-2	-	TRBJ1-5	CASSPPSGQPQHF
TRBV10-2	-	TRBJ2-5	CASSPGSETQYF
TRBV5-4	few	TRBJ1-5	CASSPGPASNQPQHF
TRBV29-1	-	TRBJ2-1	CSGGPSGGEDEQFF
TRBV6-5	-	TRBJ1-5	CASSYRPDQPQHF
TRBV14	-	TRBJ2-5	CASSQIGAVTSGSETQYF
TRBV19	-	TRBJ1-1	CASSNPGGPPTEAFF
TRBV4-3	-	TRBJ2-7	CASSQDYMSGSSYEQYF
TRBV27	-	TRBJ2-7	CASSLFRQGRRYEQYF
TRBV6-5	-	TRBJ1-6	CASSRDRVNSPLHF
TRBV16	-	TRBJ2-1	CASSLLVLSSYNEQFF
TRBV28	-	TRBJ2-7	CASSGSDRFSYEQYF
TRBV23-1	-	-	CASSQSWTVSTRGSEQYF
TRBV19	-	TRBJ2-1	CASSIFGLNSYNEQFF
TRBV18	once	TRBJ1-1	CASSRLPGVTEAFF
TRBV11-1	once	TRBJ2-1	CASSLHGTSGSNEQFF